One TCR beta chain is described in this entry. Its antigen is still unknown. The data belong to a study of cytomegalovirus exposure and HLA in healthy donors. The study ran its PCR with 60 Vbeta and 13 Jbeta primers. The protocol was immunoSEQ multiplex PCR, while the TCRdb copy is restricted to in-frame clones and leaves out a portion. Of 130,000 or so clones in the sample, 65% to 85% were seen once. General study findings and limits: By HLA locus, TCR association rates varied in a later analysis, with DRB1 showing the most and HLA-C the fewest. With high specificity and sensitivity, the classifier reportedly diagnosed cytomegalovirus status. A later analysis linked a missense DCLRE1C variant to TCR beta V- and J-gene trimming. Sequencing probably produced one cluster of sequence variants that were highly shared.

This receptor was taken from a middle-aged woman in good health and CMV-seropositive. The sample was PBMCs.

The chain's CDR3 is CASSSRTGDRVNTEAFF. CDR3 nucleotides: TGTGCCAGCAGCTCCCGGACAGGGGATAGGGTGAACACTGAAGCTTTCTTT. This chain links TRBV9 with TRBJ1-1; TRBD1 aligns across 9 bases. With V trimmed by 4 bases and J by 0 bases, 10 bases remained unmatched. Germline loops: CDR1 SGDLS, CDR2 YYNGEE. The CDR3 has 17 amino acids.